The 31 T cell receptor beta chains below come from one sample, sequenced in a study of cytomegalovirus exposure and HLA in healthy donors (dated by TCRdb to 2015 to 2018). Receptor amplification or capture employed the immunoSEQ multiplex PCR assay. The multiplex PCR relied on a mix of 60 forward primers for TCR Vbeta segments and 13 reverse primers for TCR Jbeta segments. TCRdb limited this immuneACCESS table to in-frame rearrangements with V and J called. A share of clones is missing; checked studies link under half to unresolved V genes, and the rest is unexplained. The sample has roughly 99,000 clones on record, over 60% of them singletons. The ten largest clones capture approximately 3.4% of the sample. The sample was PBMCs. The source is a male donor in good health and CMV-seropositive.

The chain carries TRBV2 and TRBJ1-2; D gene uncertain. The CDR3 loop spans 13 amino acids. V was shortened by 6 bases and J by 4 bases, with 12 bases between the two germline ends. Germline V gene lookup returns CDR1 SNHLY and CDR2 FYNNEI. CDR3 region: CASSPVTIYGYTF. DNA of the CDR3: TGTGCCAGCAGCCCGGTGACTATCTATGGCTACACCTTC.

The V call is TRBV5-4, the J call TRBJ1-2, with D tentatively TRBD1 (5 bases). V lost 0 bases and J 5 bases, leaving 11 bases between the germline ends. Looked up from germline, CDR1 is SGHNT and CDR2 is YYREEE (reference sequence). The CDR3 is made up of 14 amino acids. This chain's CDR3 is CASSLVGQGYGYTF. CDR3 bases: TGTGCCAGCAGCTTGGTGGGCCAGGGATATGGCTACACCTTC.

Regarding this clone: In the same sample, other DNA sequences code for this CDR3. J is TRBJ2-5 and V is TRBV5-4, with 12 bases identical to TRBD2. With 4 bases clipped from V and 4 bases from J, the junction kept 8 bases outside the gene matches. CDR1 is SGHNT and CDR2 is YYREEE in the germline V gene (reference sequence). CDR3 length: 16 amino acids. In DNA form, the CDR3 reads TGTGCCAGCAGCCTGGGCTCTAGCGGGGGGGCAGAGACCCAGTACTTC. This encodes CASSLGSSGGAETQYF.

By share, this clone counts as medium-sized. The same CDR3 arises from other DNA sequences in this sample as well. The chain has TRBV6-5 and TRBJ1-2, with TRBD1 matching 10 bases. CDR1 and CDR2 (germline): MNHEY, SVGAGI. V dropped 2 bases and J dropped 4; count of bases not matched to a gene: 7. The CDR3 sequence is 16 residues long. The CDR3 sequence is CASSYVRTGGGYGYTF. The CDR3 DNA follows: TGTGCCAGCAGTTACGTGAGGACAGGGGGTGGCTATGGCTACACCTTC.

This clone occurred a few times. V is TRBV7-9 and J is TRBJ1-1; D not resolved. The CDR3 extends over 11 amino acids. Germline lookup yields CDR1 SEHNR and CDR2 FQNEAQ (reference sequence). Trimming pared 8 bases from V and 7 bases from J, leaving 11 bases between. The CDR3 reads CASAWGDEAFF. CDR3 in DNA: TGTGCCAGCGCGTGGGGAGATGAAGCTTTCTTT.

This clone has only a few counts. The rearrangement links TRBV4-1 to TRBJ1-1; D is perhaps TRBD1 (5 bases). This CDR3 has 12 amino acids. V gave up 2 bases and J gave up 10 bases, with 11 bases separating them. The germline gives CDR1 MGHRA, CDR2 YSYEKL. The CDR3 reads CASSQQGFGAFF. Here the CDR3 DNA reads TGCGCCAGCAGCCAACAGGGCTTTGGAGCTTTCTTT.

This chain connects TRBV5-1 to TRBJ2-7; the D gene is possibly TRBD1 (6 bases). CDR3 length equals 15 residues. Germline V gene sequence: CDR1 SGHRS, CDR2 YFSETQ. The ends were cut back, 4 bases at V and 3 bases at J, with 17 bases in the middle. The CDR3 coding sequence is TGCGCCAGCAGCCTCACCGGGACAAAACTCTACGAGCAGTACTTC. Protein product: CASSLTGTKLYEQYF. Filled out from reference TRBV5-1 and TRBJ2-7, the complete variable domain reads KAGVTQTPRYLIKTRGQQVTLSCSPISGHRSVSWYQQTPGQGLQFLFEYFSETQRNKGNFPGRFSGRQFSNSRSEMNVSTLELGDSALYLCASSLTGTKLYEQYFGPGTRLTVT.

This rearrangement joins TRBV2 to TRBJ1-5, with TRBD1 matching 7 bases. This CDR3 has 15 amino acids. V lost 4 bases, J lost 4 bases, and 7 bases stayed unmatched. CDR1 and CDR2 from the germline V gene are SNHLY and FYNNEI. The CDR3 coding sequence is TGTGCCAGCAGTGTGTGGGACAGCTCAAATCAGCCCCAGCATTTT. It translates to CASSVWDSSNQPQHF. Drawing the rest from reference TRBV2 and TRBJ1-5, the complete variable domain is EPEVTQTPSHQVTQMGQEVILRCVPISNHLYFYWYRQILGQKVEFLVSFYNNEISEKSEIFDDQFSVERPDGSNFTLKIRSTKLEDSAMYFCASSVWDSSNQPQHFGDGTRLSIL.

The chain combines TRBV7-9 with TRBJ1-2, with no clear D. Per germline, CDR1 SEHNR and CDR2 FQNEAQ (reference sequence). The CDR3 loop spans 14 amino acids. The ends were cut back, 0 bases at V and 2 bases at J, with 7 bases in the middle. The CDR3 DNA follows: TGTGCCAGCAGCTTAGCGGCGGAAAACTATGGCTACACCTTC. As protein: CASSLAAENYGYTF. The entire variable domain, with the rest obtained from reference TRBV7-9 and TRBJ1-2, is as follows: DTGVSQNPRHKITKRGQNVTFRCDPISEHNRLYWYRQTLGQGPEFLTYFQNEAQLEKSRLLSDRFSAERPKGSFSTLEIQRTEQGDSAMYLCASSLAAENYGYTFGSGTRLTVV.

This sequence joins TRBV6-5 and TRBJ1-2, with 8 bases identical to TRBD1. CDR1 is MNHEY and CDR2 is SVGAGI in the germline V gene. The CDR3 spans 15 residues. V gave up 6 bases and J gave up 8 bases; unmatched junction bases: 14. The CDR3 loop is CASRSPGRGHVGYTF. CDR3 coding DNA: TGTGCCAGCAGGAGCCCCGGCAGGGGGCACGTGGGCTACACCTTC.

This clone was detected once. The chain has TRBV4-1 and TRBJ1-5; unclear D gene. From germline, CDR1 is MGHRA and CDR2 YSYEKL. This CDR3 contains 17 residues. Trimming took 0 bases from V and 0 from J, leaving 12 bases between them. CDR3 in amino acids: CASSQEEVTLSNQPQHF. In DNA, the CDR3 is TGCGCCAGCAGCCAAGAAGAGGTAACCCTTAGCAATCAGCCCCAGCATTTT.

This chain uses TRBV5-8 with TRBJ1-5; D ambiguous. This CDR3 is 15 amino acids long. Germline CDR1 is SGHTS and CDR2 is YDEGEE. The V gene lost 2 bases and the J gene lost 5 bases, with 14 bases spanning the gap. For the CDR3, the DNA is TGTGCCAGCAGCTTAGGAGGGTTGGGCCATCAGCCCCAGCATTTT. Translated: CASSLGGLGHQPQHF.

The genes are TRBV7-8 and TRBJ2-5; D unclear. V was clipped by 3 bases and J by 5 bases, with 7 bases between them. The CDR3 is made up of 12 amino acids. CDR1 SGHVS and CDR2 FQNEAQ come from the germline V gene. The CDR3: CASSLRLETQYF. The CDR3 bases are TGTGCCAGCAGCTTGAGACTGGAGACCCAGTACTTC.

The rearrangement uses TRBV9 and TRBJ2-3, with 7 bases matching TRBD2. Germline trimming cut 0 bases from V and 2 bases from J; bases unmatched to any gene: 6. Germline loops: CDR1 SGDLS, CDR2 YYNGEE. The CDR3 length is 16 residues. CDR3 protein: CASSVGNGGNTDTQYF. Written as DNA, the CDR3 is TGTGCCAGCAGCGTAGGTAACGGGGGGAACACAGATACGCAGTATTTT.

J is TRBJ1-5 and V is TRBV4-3; D gene uncertain. This CDR3 comprises 15 residues. Germline V lookup: CDR1 LGHNA, CDR2 YSLEER. V lost 5 bases and J 0 bases, leaving 11 bases between the germline ends. This CDR3 reads CASSEVAYSNQPQHF. CDR3 in DNA: TGCGCCAGCAGCGAAGTCGCGTATAGCAATCAGCCCCAGCATTTT.

This clone was observed once. The chain combines TRBV18 with TRBJ1-2, with 8 bases identical to TRBD1. The CDR3 extends over 16 amino acids. V lost 0 bases and J lost 4; bases outside the gene matches: 7. Germline-derived CDR1 and CDR2 are KGHSH and LQKENI. CDR3 sequence (DNA): TGTGCCAGCTCACCACCGGGGGGACAGGCTGCCTATGGCTACACCTTC. This gives the protein CASSPPGGQAAYGYTF.

The gene calls are TRBV30 and TRBJ1-3; 9 bases line up with TRBD1. The CDR3 extends over 14 amino acids. Germline V gene data show CDR1 as GTSNPN and CDR2 as SVGIG (reference sequence). Germline trimming cut 1 base from V and 4 bases from J; bases unmatched to any gene: 2. CDR3 in DNA: TGTGCCTGGAGTGGACAGGGGGTCGGAAACACCATATATTTT. Residues: CAWSGQGVGNTIYF.

The chain is built from TRBV2 and TRBJ1-5; D gene uncertain. Trimming shortened V by 5 bases and J by 8 bases, and 16 bases separated the two germline ends. From germline, CDR1 is SNHLY and CDR2 FYNNEI. There are 14 residues in the CDR3. CDR3 bases: TGTGCCAGCAGTCCCCGTCGGGTTTGGGAGCCCCAGCATTTT. It encodes CASSPRRVWEPQHF.

This clone was observed a handful of times. The chain uses TRBV4-1 and TRBJ1-4; maybe TRBD1 (5 bases). Per germline, CDR1 MGHRA and CDR2 YSYEKL. The CDR3 totals 15 residues. Between the trimmed V and J ends, which lost 3 bases and 0 bases, there was a span of 8 bases. CDR3 DNA sequence: TGCGCCAGCAGCCAGGGGCCCTCAACTAATGAAAAACTGTTTTTT. Translation: CASSQGPSTNEKLFF.

The CDR3 is CASSPSIAGGRQFF. The CDR3 coding sequence is TGTGCCAGCAGCCCCTCGATAGCGGGGGGGCGGCAGTTCTTC. The V call is TRBV7-3, the J call TRBJ2-1, with 11 bases fitting TRBD2. CDR1 is SGHTA and CDR2 is FQGTGA in the germline V gene. CDR3 length: 14 residues. The junction had 9 bases not matched to a gene; V was cut back by 5 bases and J by 12 bases. Based on the CDR3 plus reference TRBV7-3 and TRBJ2-1, the full variable domain is GAGVSQTPSNKVTEKGKYVELRCDPISGHTALYWYRQSLGQGPEFLIYFQGTGAADDSGLPNDRFFAVRPEGSVSTLKIQRTERGDSAVYLCASSPSIAGGRQFFGPGTRLTVL.

CDR3 nucleotide sequence: TGTGCCAGCAGTTGGGGAGGATCCTATGGCTACACCTTC. The encoded protein is CASSWGGSYGYTF. The chain links TRBV6-1 to TRBJ1-2, with D unresolved. Trimming cost V 5 bases and J 4 bases, with 11 bases left between them. Germline lookup yields CDR1 MNHNS and CDR2 SASEGT. The CDR3 contains 13 residues.

This rearrangement joins TRBV7-9 to TRBJ2-1; D may be TRBD1 (6 bases). Germline-derived CDR1 and CDR2 are SEHNR and FQNEAQ (reference sequence). The CDR3 loop spans 14 amino acids. Trimming shortened V by 5 bases and J by 5 bases, and 13 bases separated the two germline ends. CDR3 loop: CASSPGKGDNEQFF. In DNA form, the CDR3 reads TGTGCCAGCAGCCCCGGCAAGGGGGACAATGAGCAGTTCTTC.

The V call is TRBV11-2, the J call TRBJ2-3; TRBD1 matches at 7 bases. V trimming: 5 bases; J trimming: 4 bases; junction bases outside the gene matches: 9. This CDR3 has 15 residues. CDR1 is SGHAT, CDR2 FQNNGV, per germline. The CDR3 nucleotides are TGTGCCAGCAGCCCCAGGGACAGATCTTCAGATACGCAGTATTTT. Amino acid sequence: CASSPRDRSSDTQYF.

The chain carries TRBV4-1 and TRBJ1-5, with 7 nucleotides matching TRBD1. There are 18 residues in the CDR3. Germline CDR1 MGHRA, CDR2 YSYEKL. V lost 0 bases and J lost 0; bases outside the gene matches: 8. CDR3 DNA: TGCGCCAGCAGCCAAGATTATGGACAGGCCTATAGCAATCAGCCCCAGCATTTT. This sequence encodes CASSQDYGQAYSNQPQHF.

The rearrangement uses TRBV12-5 and TRBJ1-6; TRBD1 matches at 7 bases. This CDR3 comprises 17 residues. CDR1 is LGHNT, CDR2 FRNRAP, per germline. J gave up 5 bases and V 0 bases, and 7 bases lay outside the gene matches. CDR3 amino acids: CASGLVRGGVDNSPLHF. The CDR3 nucleotides read TGTGCTAGTGGTTTGGTACGAGGGGGCGTCGATAATTCACCCCTCCACTTT.

The chain joins TRBV14 to TRBJ2-1; maybe TRBD2 (6 bases). V lost 4 bases, J lost 4 bases, and 17 bases lay in between. This CDR3 contains 16 residues. The germline gives CDR1 SGHDN, CDR2 FVKESK. The CDR3 loop is CASSRTGTLGYNEQFF. DNA of the CDR3: TGTGCCAGCAGCCGAACCGGGACTTTGGGATACAATGAGCAGTTCTTC.

The genes are TRBV7-9 and TRBJ2-5; TRBD2 aligns across 9 bases. The CDR3 contains 16 residues. The trim removed 1 base at V and 2 bases at J, leaving 5 bases unmatched. The germline gives CDR1 SEHNR, CDR2 FQNEAQ (reference sequence). For the CDR3, the DNA is TGTGCCAGCAGCTTAGTTCTAGCGGGAATACAAGAGACCCAGTACTTC. As protein: CASSLVLAGIQETQYF. Drawing the rest from reference TRBV7-9 and TRBJ2-5, the complete variable domain is DTGVSQNPRHKITKRGQNVTFRCDPISEHNRLYWYRQTLGQGPEFLTYFQNEAQLEKSRLLSDRFSAERPKGSFSTLEIQRTEQGDSAMYLCASSLVLAGIQETQYFGPGTRLLVL.

Concerning this clone itself: At one boundary the junction diverges from the germline segment, which might be a read error. The chain employs TRBV7-7 and TRBJ2-3; 9 bases fit TRBD2. Germline values: CDR1 SSHAT, CDR2 FNYEAQ (reference sequence). The CDR3 loop spans 14 amino acids. CDR3 sequence (DNA): TGTGCTAGCAGCGCGGGGGGGCAAGGAGATACGCAGTATTTT. It specifies CASSAGGQGDTQYF.

The chain carries TRBV19 and TRBJ1-6, with 7 bases lining up with TRBD1. J was trimmed by 11 bases and V by 3 bases; bases with no gene match: 10. In germline, CDR1 is LNHDA, CDR2 SQIVND (reference sequence). The CDR3 is 15 residues long. The CDR3 coding sequence is TGTGCCAGTAGTATTTCATCTCCAGGGGGGACACCCCTCCACTTT. Its translation is CASSISSPGGTPLHF.

This clone was seen once. The rearrangement joins TRBV5-1 to TRBJ1-1; TRBD1 matches at 7 bases. From germline, CDR1 is SGHRS and CDR2 YFSETQ. The CDR3 is 14 residues long. With V trimmed by 5 bases and J by 4 bases, 8 bases remained unmatched. The CDR3 region is CASRSDREVTEAFF. CDR3 sequence (DNA): TGCGCCAGCAGAAGTGACAGGGAGGTCACTGAAGCTTTCTTT.

This rearrangement joins TRBV25-1 to TRBJ1-3; 7 bases fit TRBD1. V was pared by 7 bases and J by 8 bases, with 11 bases of the junction left unmatched. CDR1 is MGHDK, CDR2 SYGVNS, per germline. The CDR3 runs 14 residues. CDR3 amino acids: CASIPPTGTDTIYF. The CDR3 bases are TGTGCCAGCATCCCACCGACAGGGACGGACACCATATATTTT.